One and the same sample provided the 7 T cell receptor beta chains below, sequenced in a study of long-term antiretroviral therapy in people with HIV. Sequencing relied on immunoSEQ assay v3.0, run at survey level. Measured with immunoSEQ multiplex PCR; TCRdb has only the in-frame clones, and not every one. The data show about 30,000 clones, 95% seen once. Material: unsorted PBMCs, obtained 5.3 years after starting antiretroviral therapy. These receptors were obtained from a man aged 50-59 years with HIV.

This chain uses TRBV15 with TRBJ2-7; D gene unclear. Germline V gives CDR1 LNHNV, CDR2 YYDKDF (reference sequence). The CDR3 covers 13 residues. Trimming left V 1 base short and J 3 bases short, with 7 bases between. CDR3 DNA: TGTGCCACCAGCAGAGCATACCTCTACGAGCAGTACTTC. Translated: CATSRAYLYEQYF.

J is TRBJ2-1 and V is TRBV5-1, with D tentatively TRBD2 (5 bases). V lost 2 bases and J lost 5, with 14 bases in between. CDR3 length: 15 residues. CDR1 and CDR2 from the germline V gene are SGHRS and YFSETQ. The CDR3 region has the DNA TGCGCCAGCAGCTTTAGAAGCAGCGGCGACAATGAGCAGTTCTTC. Translated: CASSFRSSGDNEQFF.

The V gene is TRBV6-6, the J gene TRBJ1-2; possibly TRBD1 for D (5 bases). The CDR3 consists of 13 residues. Germline values: CDR1 MNHNY, CDR2 SVGAGI (reference sequence). V was pared by 5 bases and J by 7 bases, with 14 bases between. CDR3 DNA sequence: TGTGCCAGCAGTCCACTCCAGGGAGGTGGCTACACCTTC. It yields the protein CASSPLQGGGYTF.

This clone appeared a few times. The chain joins TRBV7-2 to TRBJ1-3, with D hard to call. Germline V gene lookup returns CDR1 SGHTA and CDR2 FQGNSA. V shed 1 base and J shed 2 bases, with 9 bases lying between them. There are 15 residues in the CDR3. Here the CDR3 DNA reads TGTGCCAGCAGCTTAGTAGTTCAGCCTGGAAACACCATATATTTT. Translating gives CASSLVVQPGNTIYF.

The J gene is TRBJ1-6, the V gene TRBV28, with D possibly TRBD1 on 5 matching bases. Looked up from germline, CDR1 is MDHEN and CDR2 is SYDVKM. The CDR3 totals 14 residues. V was shortened by 6 bases and J by 8 bases, with 14 bases between the two germline ends. The CDR3 here is CASSPGGSDSPLHF. DNA of the CDR3: TGTGCCAGCAGCCCTGGGGGGTCGGATTCACCCCTCCACTTT.

This CDR3 reads CASSLGGGATGLYNEQFF. CDR3 coding DNA: TGTGCCAGCAGCTTAGGTGGGGGGGCCACCGGCCTATACAATGAGCAGTTCTTC. The V call is TRBV11-2, the J call TRBJ2-1, with D possibly TRBD2 on 7 matching bases. With 1 base removed from V and 4 bases from J, the gap between germline ends came to 20 bases. This CDR3 is 18 amino acids long. Looked up from germline, CDR1 is SGHAT and CDR2 is FQNNGV.

This clone was counted once. The V and J genes are TRBV5-1 and TRBJ2-3, with TRBD2 as a possible D gene (6 bases). V was shortened by 0 bases and J by 2 bases, with 16 bases between the two germline ends. Germline assignment: CDR1 SGHRS and CDR2 YFSETQ. The CDR3 totals 17 residues. CDR3 sequence: CASSLGGAGASTDTQYF. The CDR3 coding sequence is TGCGCCAGCAGCTTGGGGGGAGCGGGCGCATCCACAGATACGCAGTATTTT.